The 26 T cell receptor beta chains presented below share a single source sample, sequenced in a study of beta chain features in type 1 diabetes. Every isolated RNA sample was fully reverse transcribed, so sequencing captured expressed TCRB transcripts. This table comes from immunoSEQ multiplex PCR, and its TCRdb copy is limited to in-frame clones, with some not included. The sample holds roughly 310,000 clones; 9.5% to 11% are singletons and the top ten take about 0.015%. The source material was naive CD4+ T cells from blood. The receptor source for this set is a woman younger than 45 in good health.

The chain uses TRBV2 and TRBJ2-1; 7 nucleotides match TRBD1. The germline V gene encodes CDR1 SNHLY and CDR2 FYNNEI. V was clipped by 6 bases and J by 14 bases; unmatched bases: 7. This CDR3 is built from 11 residues. This CDR3 is CASRETGPEFF. Here the CDR3 DNA reads TGTGCCAGCAGGGAGACAGGGCCGGAGTTCTTC. The whole variable domain, remainder taken from reference TRBV2 and TRBJ2-1, is EPEVTQTPSHQVTQMGQEVILRCVPISNHLYFYWYRQILGQKVEFLVSFYNNEISEKSEIFDDQFSVERPDGSNFTLKIRSTKLEDSAMYFCASRETGPEFFGPGTRLTVL.

The table lists this clone with a few counts. The V and J genes are TRBV19 and TRBJ2-7, with D perhaps TRBD2 (6 bases). This CDR3 comprises 14 residues. V was trimmed by 3 bases and J by 3 bases, leaving 12 bases between them. CDR1 LNHDA and CDR2 SQIVND come from the germline V gene (reference sequence). CDR3 in DNA: TGTGCCAGTAGTATCCCTGGGGGAGGCTACGAGCAGTACTTC. Encoded protein: CASSIPGGGYEQYF.

The chain couples TRBV7-2 to TRBJ2-5, with a weak D call TRBD1 (5 bases). Trimming stripped 3 bases from V and 2 bases from J, with 13 bases between. The CDR3 consists of 15 residues. CDR1 SGHTA and CDR2 FQGNSA come from the germline V gene. The CDR3 reads CASSFVAGRQETQYF. CDR3 DNA sequence: TGTGCCAGCAGCTTTGTGGCAGGGCGGCAAGAGACCCAGTACTTC.

V is TRBV5-4 and J is TRBJ1-4, with a possible D match to TRBD1 (5 bases). This CDR3 has 16 amino acids. The germline V and J ends were trimmed by 0 bases and 0 bases, with 9 bases remaining between them. Germline V gene lookup returns CDR1 SGHNT and CDR2 YYREEE (reference sequence). For the CDR3, the DNA is TGTGCCAGCAGCTTGGGACTGACAGCAACTAATGAAAAACTGTTTTTT. It codes for CASSLGLTATNEKLFF.

This chain links TRBV5-4 with TRBJ2-3; a possible D gene is TRBD1 (6 bases). The CDR3 covers 15 residues. CDR1 and CDR2 (germline): SGHNT, YYREEE (reference sequence). Trimming took off 4 bases at V and 2 bases at J, with 14 bases between the two ends. The DNA of the CDR3 is TGTGCCAGCAGCCCGCCCCCAGGGGTCACAGATACGCAGTATTTT. Its translation is CASSPPPGVTDTQYF.

This clone was seen more than once but under ten times. The chain has TRBV10-3 and TRBJ2-7; the D gene is possibly TRBD1 (5 bases). The J call is in doubt because the DNA end fits TRBJ2-5 better. Germline CDR1 is ENHRY and CDR2 is SYGVKD. This CDR3 comprises 14 residues. The CDR3 region has the DNA TGTGCCATCAGACCCGAGGCAGGGCGGGAGACCCAGTACTTC. Translated, it gives CAIRPEAGRETQYF.

The chain combines TRBV9 with TRBJ2-1; 7 positions match TRBD2. V dropped 0 bases and J dropped 2; count of bases not matched to a gene: 5. CDR1 is SGDLS and CDR2 is YYNGEE in the germline V gene. The CDR3 loop spans 16 amino acids. CDR3 coding DNA: TGTGCCAGCAGCGTAGGGGCTAGCGGTACCTACAATGAGCAGTTCTTC. Translated, it gives CASSVGASGTYNEQFF.

The rearrangement uses TRBV9 and TRBJ2-3; 11 positions agree with TRBD2. After removal of 2 bases from V and 6 bases from J, the junction contained 5 bases not matched to a gene. Germline loops: CDR1 SGDLS, CDR2 YYNGEE. The CDR3 has 15 amino acids. CDR3 residues: CASSVLAGGTDTQYF. CDR3 sequence (DNA): TGTGCCAGCAGCGTCCTAGCGGGGGGAACTGATACGCAGTATTTT.

The chain has TRBV11-2 and TRBJ2-1, with D unclear. The CDR3 has 15 residues. Germline CDR1 and CDR2: SGHAT and FQNNGV. V was clipped by 2 bases and J by 2 bases, with 10 bases between them. The CDR3 loop is CASSLTTAAYNEQFF. CDR3 nucleotide sequence: TGTGCCAGCAGCTTAACCACAGCAGCCTACAATGAGCAGTTCTTC.

This clone came up a few times. V gene TRBV30 combines with J gene TRBJ2-5, with 11 bases matching TRBD2. This CDR3 is 15 amino acids long. Germline-derived CDR1 and CDR2 are GTSNPN and SVGIG (reference sequence). V gave up 5 bases and J gave up 7 bases; unmatched junction bases: 12. CDR3 DNA sequence: TGTGCCTGGTCTAGACTTAGCGGGAGGGTAGGGACCCAGTACTTC. It is translated as CAWSRLSGRVGTQYF.

This chain joins TRBV29-1 and TRBJ2-1; possibly TRBD2 for D (6 bases). This CDR3 region has 13 residues. With 2 bases removed from V and 13 bases from J, the gap between germline ends came to 18 bases. Per the germline V gene, CDR1 is SQVTM and CDR2 is ANQGSEA. CDR3 in amino acids: CSVEFGGTQQQFF. In DNA form, the CDR3 reads TGCAGCGTTGAATTCGGGGGTACTCAACAACAGTTCTTC.

The chain couples TRBV5-1 to TRBJ2-2; D possibly corresponds to TRBD1 (5 bases). The CDR3 sequence is 15 residues long. Germline V gives CDR1 SGHRS, CDR2 YFSETQ. V shed 5 bases and J shed 2 bases, with 13 bases lying between them. The CDR3 reads CASRPAQGNTGELFF. CDR3 in DNA: TGCGCCAGCAGGCCCGCTCAGGGAAACACCGGGGAGCTGTTTTTT.

The rearrangement joins TRBV7-9 to TRBJ1-3, with a possible D match to TRBD1 (6 bases). V lost 4 bases, J lost 1 base, and 8 bases lay in between. This CDR3 spans 14 amino acids. Germline V gene data show CDR1 as SEHNR and CDR2 as FQNEAQ (reference sequence). Written as DNA, the CDR3 is TGTGCCAGCAGCTCGGACAGTTCTGGAAACACCATATATTTT. Protein: CASSSDSSGNTIYF.

The chain recombines TRBV7-2 with TRBJ2-7; 8 bases match TRBD2. V dropped 2 bases and J dropped 2; count of bases not matched to a gene: 5. The CDR3 extends over 15 amino acids. Germline V gene lookup returns CDR1 SGHTA and CDR2 FQGNSA. CDR3 sequence: CASSLYSGTPYEQYF. For the CDR3, the DNA is TGTGCCAGCAGCTTATATAGCGGGACCCCCTACGAGCAGTACTTC.

The V call is TRBV30, the J call TRBJ2-1, with 14 bases lining up with TRBD2. Germline values: CDR1 GTSNPN, CDR2 SVGIG (reference sequence). V dropped 2 bases and J dropped 7; count of bases not matched to a gene: 19. This CDR3 spans 20 amino acids. CDR3 region: CAWSLIGTLTTSGRANEQFF. The CDR3 DNA reads TGTGCCTGGAGTCTTATCGGGACTTTGACGACTAGCGGGAGGGCAAATGAGCAGTTCTTC.

The chain has TRBV6-5 and TRBJ2-4; D not resolved. The CDR3 length is 13 residues. The germline gives CDR1 MNHEY, CDR2 SVGAGI. V dropped 7 bases and J dropped 0 bases, with 7 bases sitting between them. The CDR3 DNA sequence: TGTGCCAGCAAAATATTAGCCAAAAACATTCAGTACTTC. As protein: CASKILAKNIQYF.

The chain employs TRBV7-9 and TRBJ2-5; 7 bases are shared with TRBD1. V lost 1 base and J lost 4; bases outside the gene matches: 6. Germline CDR1 and CDR2: SEHNR and FQNEAQ (reference sequence). This CDR3 contains 15 residues. Here the CDR3 reads CASSLDRGMSETQYF. The DNA of the CDR3 is TGTGCCAGCAGCTTAGACAGGGGAATGTCAGAGACCCAGTACTTC.

This clone was seen only a few times. One end of the junction fails to match germline, which may point to a read error. Written as DNA, the CDR3 is TGTGCTAGCAGCTTACTCGGGGAGGGAACTGAGCAGTTCTTC. Translating it yields CASSLLGEGTEQFF. The chain employs TRBV7-7 and TRBJ2-1; 7 nucleotides agree with TRBD2. The germline V gene encodes CDR1 SSHAT and CDR2 FNYEAQ (reference sequence). CDR3 size: 14 residues.

Only a few counts were recorded for this clone. V usage is TRBV10-3 and J usage is TRBJ2-5; tentatively, D is TRBD2 (6 bases). TRBJ2-7 explains the end of the DNA better; the J call may be wrong. The CDR3 sequence is 14 residues long. From germline, CDR1 is ENHRY and CDR2 SYGVKD. The CDR3 here is CAISGEDTGYEQYF. The CDR3 nucleotides read TGTGCCATCAGTGGGGAGGATACAGGCTACGAGCAGTACTTC.

CDR3 nucleotide sequence: TGTGCCAGCAGCAGGGACAGGGCTCAGGGCTACACCTTC. This sequence encodes CASSRDRAQGYTF. This chain links TRBV6-5 with TRBJ1-2; the match to TRBD1 covers 9 bases. The germline gives CDR1 MNHEY, CDR2 SVGAGI. V lost 6 bases, J lost 8 bases, and 7 bases stayed unmatched. This CDR3 contains 13 residues.

The chain couples TRBV9 to TRBJ1-4, with unresolved D. Germline CDR1 and CDR2: SGDLS and YYNGEE. The CDR3 runs to 12 residues. V was pared by 4 bases and J by 8 bases, with 9 bases between. The CDR3 here is CASSLTGEKLFF. The CDR3 region has the DNA TGTGCCAGCAGCCTCACGGGGGAAAAACTGTTTTTT.

CDR3: CSVRDTSNYGYTF. The CDR3 DNA follows: TGCAGCGTCCGGGACACTTCTAACTATGGCTACACCTTC. The rearrangement links TRBV29-1 to TRBJ1-2, with D possibly being TRBD1 (6 bases). The V gene's germline CDR1 is SQVTM and CDR2 ANQGSEA. V was trimmed by 6 bases and J by 0 bases, leaving 11 bases between them. The CDR3 has 13 amino acids.

This chain links TRBV30 with TRBJ2-5; weak D call: TRBD1 (6 bases). The CDR3 loop spans 13 amino acids. Trimming stripped 2 bases from V and 1 base from J, with 8 bases between. The germline gives CDR1 GTSNPN, CDR2 SVGIG (reference sequence). The CDR3 sequence: CAWSQGGQETQYF. CDR3 nucleotide sequence: TGTGCCTGGAGTCAAGGGGGCCAAGAGACCCAGTACTTC.

Only a few counts were recorded for this clone. The chain joins TRBV30 to TRBJ2-7; 9 bases are a match to TRBD2. With 3 bases clipped from V and 4 bases from J, the junction kept 10 bases outside the gene matches. There are 15 residues in the CDR3. Germline CDR1 and CDR2: GTSNPN and SVGIG (reference sequence). CDR3 nucleotide sequence: TGTGCCTGGAGCCCCCCCGGGACTAGCAGGTACGAGCAGTACTTC. Translating it yields CAWSPPGTSRYEQYF.

This clone was seen more than once but under ten times. The rearrangement uses TRBV29-1 and TRBJ2-1; tentative D call: TRBD1 (6 bases). This CDR3 comprises 13 residues. Trimming removed 3 bases from V and 6 bases from J, with 12 bases in between. Germline V gene lookup returns CDR1 SQVTM and CDR2 ANQGSEA. The chain's CDR3 is CSVEDTQGNEQFF. DNA for the CDR3: TGCAGCGTTGAGGATACACAGGGCAATGAGCAGTTCTTC.

This clone has just a few counts. The rearrangement joins TRBV23-1 to TRBJ2-7; TRBD2 might be the D (6 bases). TRBV23-1 is an ORF, with its function uncertain. There are 16 residues in the CDR3. Between the trimmed V and J ends, which lost 3 bases and 3 bases, there was a span of 18 bases. CDR3: CASSHNNGTANYEQYF. The CDR3, as DNA: TGCGCCAGCAGTCATAACAATGGGACTGCAAACTACGAGCAGTACTTC.